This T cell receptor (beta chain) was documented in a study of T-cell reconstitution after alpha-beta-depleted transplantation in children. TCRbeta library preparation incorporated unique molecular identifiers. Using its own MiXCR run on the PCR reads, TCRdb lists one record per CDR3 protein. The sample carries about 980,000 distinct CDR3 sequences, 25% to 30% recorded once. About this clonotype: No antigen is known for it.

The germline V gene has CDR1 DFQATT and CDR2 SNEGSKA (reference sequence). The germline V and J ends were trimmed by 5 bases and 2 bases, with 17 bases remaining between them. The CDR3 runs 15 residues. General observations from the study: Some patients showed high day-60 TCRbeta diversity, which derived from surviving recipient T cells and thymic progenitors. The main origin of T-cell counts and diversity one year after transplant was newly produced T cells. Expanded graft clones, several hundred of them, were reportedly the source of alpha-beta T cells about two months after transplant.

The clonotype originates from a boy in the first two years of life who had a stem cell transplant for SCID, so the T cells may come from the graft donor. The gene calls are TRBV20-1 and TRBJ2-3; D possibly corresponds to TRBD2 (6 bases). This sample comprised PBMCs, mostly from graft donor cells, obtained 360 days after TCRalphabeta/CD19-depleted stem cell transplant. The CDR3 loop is CSARPGGATTDTQYF. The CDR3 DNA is TGCAGTGCTCGCCCGGGCGGGGCGACCACAGATACGCAGTATTTT.